This T cell receptor (beta chain) is drawn from a study of shared clonotypes between healthy human individuals. Whole-study results and caveats: On the whole, naive subsets had larger estimated richness than memory subsets had.

Germline lookup yields CDR1 SGDLS and CDR2 YYNGEE. The germline V and J ends were trimmed by 1 base and 4 bases, with 10 bases remaining between them. The CDR3 has 14 amino acids. About this clone itself: What it binds is not known.

Authors' methods: ImmunoSEQ output lacked quality scores and full-length reads, limiting matched filtering. Profiling relied on immunoSEQ multiplex PCR, and the TCRdb table lists in-frame clones only, not all of them. The DNA gave D and trimming, while V, J and clone size come from that table. Seen here are approximately 2,000,000 clones, about nine tenths observed once, and the top ten hold around 0.4%. The rearrangement uses TRBV9 and TRBJ2-3; the D call may be TRBD1 or TRBD2 (5 bases each). The sequencing sample was made of naive CD4+ T cells from PBMCs. Indicated subset: CD45RA+ positively selected. The TCR sequence derives from a young man in good health. Some clones in this sample may be carry-over from other donors' samples. The CDR3 here is CASSVTMGADTQYF. The DNA for the CDR3 is TGTGCCAGCAGCGTAACAATGGGGGCAGATACGCAGTATTTT.